This T cell receptor beta chain was obtained from a study of human T cells and chemical hapten exposure. Study context: Upper inner arm skin measuring roughly 2 cm by roughly 2 cm received 2% DPC for sensitization. Study-level points and caveats: Sensitizing to DPC left TCRs with a frequency above 1 in 1000 unaltered.

From the RACE reads, TCRdb called clonotypes with MiXCR, one entry per CDR3 protein. The sample includes 380,000 or so distinct CDR3 sequences, around 5.5% of them seen just once. Details on this clonotype: The target antigen is unknown.

Time point specified: pre-sensitization, week 0. Treatment specified: therapeutic diphenylcyclopropenone sensitization with weekly scalp DPC. CDR3 length equals 15 residues. Looked up from germline, CDR1 is LGHNA and CDR2 is YNFKEQ. Trimming removed 7 bases from V and 4 bases from J; junction bases left unmatched: 8. The TCR sequence derives from a woman under 30 with alopecia areata. Some clones in this sample may be carry-over from other donors' samples. The sequencing here drew on whole blood, taken in connection with sensitization to the hapten diphenylcyclopropenone (DPC). The chain uses TRBV4-2 and TRBJ1-1, with TRBD1 matching 11 bases. This CDR3 is CASTTAGTGGTEAFF. In DNA, the CDR3 is TGTGCCAGCACGACGGCCGGGACAGGGGGCACTGAAGCTTTCTTT.